Below are 11 T cell receptor beta chains sequenced from a single sample in a study of T cell clonotyping in hematopoietic cell transplantation (dated by TCRdb to about 2021). The sample's time point, from its label and the paper: recipient sample about 28 days before transplant, after cytoreduction. Libraries came from the immunoSEQ multiplex PCR assay. Not all clones reach the TCRdb copy of this immuneACCESS table, which keeps in-frame sequences only. Checked studies attribute under half of the gap to unresolved V genes and leave the rest unexplained. Across this sample there are about 50,000 clones, with just over 85% seen only once. Together, the top ten hold 5.9% of the sample. The sequencing here drew on peripheral blood mononuclear cells, taken before stem cell transplant. These receptors came from a man aged 55-75 years with biphenotypic leukemia. Some clones in this sample may be carry-over from other donors' samples.

A single count supports this clone. V and J are TRBV5-1 and TRBJ2-7; possible D gene TRBD2, 5 bases. The germline gives CDR1 SGHRS, CDR2 YFSETQ. V lost 0 bases, J lost 5 bases, and 12 bases lay in between. CDR3 length: 14 amino acids. The CDR3 sequence: CASSLVGAGNEQYF. The CDR3 nucleotides read TGCGCCAGCAGCTTGGTGGGCGCGGGCAACGAGCAGTACTTC.

The chain uses TRBV29-1 and TRBJ1-5, with a tentative D call TRBD1 (5 bases). The CDR3 covers 12 residues. Germline assignment: CDR1 SQVTM and CDR2 ANQGSEA. Deletions cut 4 bases from V and 4 bases from J, with 8 bases between. The CDR3 here is CSVGWGNQPQHF. For the CDR3, the DNA is TGCAGCGTTGGGTGGGGGAATCAGCCCCAGCATTTT.

The chain couples TRBV4-1 to TRBJ2-5; unclear D gene. Trimming removed 4 bases at V and 2 bases at J, with 14 bases between. Germline CDR1 and CDR2: MGHRA and YSYEKL. This CDR3 is 15 amino acids long. DNA of the CDR3: TGCGCCAGCAGCCCCCGAGGAACACGACAAGAGACCCAGTACTTC. Protein: CASSPRGTRQETQYF.

The genes are TRBV7-3 and TRBJ2-7; D is ambiguous. Trimming left V 2 bases short and J 0 bases short, with 11 bases between. Germline lookup yields CDR1 SGHTA and CDR2 FQGTGA. This CDR3 has 15 residues. CDR3 nucleotides: TGTGCCAGCAGCTTAGGACCTACCGCCTCCTACGAGCAGTACTTC. Encoded protein: CASSLGPTASYEQYF.

The chain combines TRBV9 with TRBJ2-2; 11 positions agree with TRBD2. This CDR3 comprises 15 residues. After removal of 3 bases from V and 4 bases from J, the junction contained 2 bases not matched to a gene. Germline assignment: CDR1 SGDLS and CDR2 YYNGEE. The CDR3 nucleotides are TGTGCCAGCAGCGCTAGCGGGAGGACCACCGGGGAGCTGTTTTTT. Translation gives CASSASGRTTGELFF. The whole variable domain, filled in from reference TRBV9 and TRBJ2-2, reads DSGVTQTPKHLITATGQRVTLRCSPRSGDLSVYWYQQSLDQGLQFLIQYYNGEERAKGNILERFSAQQFPDLHSELNLSSLELGDSALYFCASSASGRTTGELFFGEGSRLTVL.

This clone was seen a handful of times. The genes are TRBV11-1 and TRBJ2-7; TRBD1 matches 9 bases. V lost 5 bases and J lost 4; bases outside the gene matches: 6. In germline, CDR1 is SGHAT, CDR2 FQDESV (reference sequence). This CDR3 spans 14 amino acids. CDR3 in amino acids: CASSPGTGWYEQYF. In DNA form, the CDR3 reads TGTGCCAGCAGCCCCGGGACAGGGTGGTACGAGCAGTACTTC. The full variable domain, with the rest looked up from reference TRBV11-1 and TRBJ2-7, is EAEVAQSPRYKITEKSQAVAFWCDPISGHATLYWYRQILGQGPELLVQFQDESVVDDSQLPKDRFSAERLKGVDSTLKIQPAELGDSAMYLCASSPGTGWYEQYFGPGTRLTVT.

The V call is TRBV6-1, the J call TRBJ1-4; no clear D gene. Trimming took off 4 bases at V and 7 bases at J, with 16 bases between the two ends. Germline CDR1 reads MNHNS; CDR2 reads SASEGT. This CDR3 comprises 15 residues. CDR3 sequence reads: CASSVQVGLGEKLFF. CDR3 bases: TGTGCCAGCAGTGTTCAGGTAGGGCTGGGTGAAAAACTGTTTTTT.

J is TRBJ1-1 and V is TRBV28; a possible D gene is TRBD1 (5 bases). Germline V gene sequence: CDR1 MDHEN, CDR2 SYDVKM. The CDR3 is made up of 15 amino acids. Trimming removed 2 bases from V and 1 base from J, with 11 bases in between. CDR3 amino acids: CASSLHSDRNTEAFF. The CDR3, as DNA: TGTGCCAGCAGTTTACATTCCGACAGGAACACTGAAGCTTTCTTT.

This chain connects TRBV28 to TRBJ1-2; no clear D. Trimming removed 3 bases from V and 3 bases from J, with 11 bases in between. CDR1 is MDHEN, CDR2 SYDVKM, per germline. The CDR3 spans 14 residues. CDR3: CASSFIRLDYGYTF. The DNA for the CDR3 is TGTGCCAGCAGTTTTATTAGGCTCGACTATGGCTACACCTTC.

The V and J genes are TRBV13 and TRBJ2-7; D may correspond to TRBD1 or TRBD2 (5 bases each). In germline, CDR1 is PRHDT, CDR2 FYEKMQ (reference sequence). V dropped 5 bases and J dropped 1 base, with 18 bases sitting between them. This CDR3 region has 16 residues. The CDR3 nucleotides are TGTGCCAGCAGCCCCCGGGACGGACCGGGTTCCTACGAGCAGTACTTC. Its translation is CASSPRDGPGSYEQYF.

The rearrangement links TRBV19 to TRBJ1-1; 9 bases are a match to TRBD1. Looked up from germline, CDR1 is LNHDA and CDR2 is SQIVND (reference sequence). The CDR3 extends over 13 amino acids. The trim removed 10 bases at V and 5 bases at J, leaving 8 bases unmatched. CDR3 DNA sequence: TGTGCCACTAGACAGGGGGGGATAACTGAAGCTTTCTTT. As protein: CATRQGGITEAFF.